This T cell receptor beta chain was sequenced for a study of blood T cell repertoires in COVID-19. Those enrolled in Seattle joined during active infection and were followed longitudinally afterward. Assay: immunoSEQ multiplex PCR; the TCRdb copy retains only in-frame clones and omits some. The sample yields 150,000 or so clones, about 85% seen once. Germline CDR1 SGHTA, CDR2 FQGTGA. The CDR3 sequence is 14 residues long. The sequence was obtained from a woman aged 50 to 60 with COVID-19, enrolled during active disease. Sequenced sample: peripheral blood. The chain couples TRBV7-3 to TRBJ2-5; unclear D gene. The J call is uncertain, as TRBJ2-7 better fits the DNA end. The CDR3 region is CASSLGHSSYEQYF. Here the CDR3 DNA reads TGTGCCAGCAGCTTAGGGCACAGTTCCTACGAGCAGTACTTC.